These T cell receptor beta chains were read from a single sample in a study of Ad26.COV2.S vaccination and SARS-CoV-2 variants. This table comes from immunoSEQ multiplex PCR, and its TCRdb copy is limited to in-frame clones, with some not included. The sample includes about 280,000 clones, around 87% of them seen just once. The sample here was peripheral blood, taken in a trial of Ad26.COV2.S vaccine versus placebo. The receptors derive from a person aged 18-60 years who received the Ad26.COV2.S COVID-19 vaccine or a placebo. Each CDR3 is given with its conserved first and last residue. Each record gives: clone size, J gene, D gene, V gene, CDR3 protein, CDR3 DNA. A D gene is named only where the DNA matches it firmly. Size values are once, few and many counts, or a class for expanded clones, and some rows have none.

- | TRBJ1-2 | TRBD1 | TRBV12-3/TRBV12-4 | CASSPWDRQGYTF | TGTGCCAGCAGTCCGTGGGACAGGCAGGGCTACACCTTC
- | TRBJ2-3 | - | TRBV5-1 | CASSLEDTQYF | TGCGCCAGCAGCTTGGAGGATACGCAGTATTTT
- | TRBJ1-2 | TRBD1 | TRBV27 | CASSLRQGGYGYTF | TGTGCCAGCAGTTTAAGACAGGGGGGGTATGGCTACACCTTC
- | TRBJ2-7 | TRBD1 | TRBV7-2 | CASSLVGTEYYEQYF | TGTGCCAGCAGCTTAGTGGGGACAGAATACTACGAGCAGTACTTC
- | TRBJ2-2 | - | TRBV6-5 | CASVKDYSGTGELFF | TGTGCCAGCGTGAAGGACTACTCGGGCACCGGGGAGCTGTTTTTT
- | TRBJ1-3 | - | TRBV5-8 | CASSLVTGGNTIYF | TGTGCCAGCAGCTTGGTTACCGGAGGAAACACCATATATTTT
once | TRBJ1-6 | - | TRBV6-1 | CASSEVAGIEFTLHF | TGTGCCAGCAGTGAAGTCGCGGGTATAGAATTCACCCTCCACTTT
- | TRBJ2-5 | - | TRBV12-3/TRBV12-4 | CASSLRTPETQYF | TGTGCCAGCAGTTTAAGGACACCAGAGACCCAGTACTTC
- | TRBJ1-4 | TRBD1 | TRBV5-1 | CASSLVSRTGEKLFF | TGCGCCAGCAGCTTGGTCTCTCGGACAGGTGAAAAACTGTTTTTT
- | TRBJ2-3 | TRBD2 | TRBV6-5 | CASRPGLGRTDTQYF | TGTGCCAGCAGGCCGGGACTAGGGCGCACAGATACGCAGTATTTT
- | TRBJ2-2 | TRBD1 | TRBV5-1 | CASSLGQGNTGELFF | TGCGCCAGCAGCTTGGGACAGGGGAACACCGGGGAGCTGTTTTTT
- | TRBJ2-5 | TRBD2 | TRBV5-4 | CASSFGRGGQETQYF | TGTGCCAGCAGCTTTGGCCGGGGGGGCCAAGAGACCCAGTACTTC
- | TRBJ1-5 | - | TRBV7-9 | CASSSGASNQPQHF | TGTGCCAGCAGCTCGGGGGCGAGCAATCAGCCCCAGCATTTT
- | TRBJ1-2 | - | TRBV19 | CASSTSSRAWGLGYTF | TGTGCCAGTAGTACGTCATCCAGGGCATGGGGTCTTGGCTACACCTTC
- | TRBJ2-1 | TRBD1 | TRBV29-1 | CSVQYPIPDRDRGGEQFF | TGCAGCGTGCAGTACCCAATCCCGGATCGGGACAGGGGTGGTGAGCAGTTCTTC
- | TRBJ2-3 | TRBD2 | TRBV30 | CAWGSSGGPPSTDTQYF | TGTGCCTGGGGCTCTAGCGGGGGACCCCCTAGCACAGATACGCAGTATTTT
- | TRBJ1-1 | TRBD1 | TRBV2 | CASSADRSNTEAFF | TGTGCCAGCAGTGCGGACAGGTCGAACACTGAAGCTTTCTTT
- | TRBJ1-3 | TRBD1 | TRBV2 | CASRPMTGMAYF | TGTGCCAGCAGGCCTATGACAGGGATGGCGTATTTT
- | TRBJ1-2 | TRBD1 | TRBV7-9 | CASSPVGTGDGYTF | TGTGCCAGCAGCCCGGTGGGGACAGGGGATGGCTACACCTTC
- | TRBJ1-6 | - | TRBV11-2 | CASSQTGPPGTTLHF | TGTGCCAGCAGCCAGACGGGGCCACCAGGGACGACCCTCCACTTT
once | TRBJ1-5 | TRBD1 | TRBV2 | CASSEEWTGGSNQPQHF | TGTGCCAGCAGTGAGGAATGGACAGGGGGTAGCAATCAGCCCCAGCATTTT
- | TRBJ2-1 | - | TRBV19 | CASSTGETYNEQFF | TGTGCCAGTAGTACCGGGGAAACCTACAATGAGCAGTTCTTC
- | TRBJ1-5 | TRBD1 | TRBV18 | CASSTWDRGIDQPQHF | TGTGCCAGCTCAACGTGGGACAGGGGTATCGATCAGCCCCAGCATTTT
- | TRBJ2-7 | TRBD2 | TRBV7-2 | CASSSSGRRYEQYF | TGTGCCAGCAGCTCTAGCGGGAGGCGCTACGAGCAGTACTTC
- | TRBJ1-5 | - | TRBV19 | CASKGTHRYNQPQHF | TGTGCCAGTAAAGGCACGCACCGTTATAATCAGCCCCAGCATTTT
- | TRBJ1-5 | - | TRBV28 | CASSWGGSNQPQHF | TGTGCCAGCAGTTGGGGGGGTAGCAATCAGCCCCAGCATTTT
once | TRBJ2-1 | TRBD2 | TRBV30 | CAWVGGSSYNEQFF | TGTGCCTGGGTCGGGGGGAGCTCCTACAATGAGCAGTTCTTC
- | TRBJ1-2 | TRBD1 | TRBV28 | CASSPTLQGLGNYGYTF | TGTGCCAGCAGTCCTACTCTACAGGGGTTGGGTAACTATGGCTACACCTTC